The 15 T cell receptor beta chains in this list originate from one sample, sequenced in a study of blood T cell repertoires in COVID-19. Produced via immunoSEQ multiplex PCR; TCRdb's table is partial and in-frame only. The sample holds fewer than 300,000 clones, 70% to 85% seen once. Sequencing was carried out using peripheral blood. The receptors stem from a human donor with COVID-19, enrolled during active disease. The donor label of this sample is uncertain.

On this clone itself: The junction differs from germline at one of its ends, possibly a read error. The V call is TRBV7-2, the J call TRBJ1-5; TRBD1 agrees at 7 bases. Germline V gene lookup returns CDR1 SGHTA and CDR2 FQGNSA. This CDR3 contains 15 residues. CDR3 nucleotide sequence: TGTGCCAGCAGCTTAGGGAGACAGGGCAACCAGCCCCAGCATTTT. Translating gives CASSLGRQGNQPQHF.

CDR3 sequence (DNA): TGTGCCAGCAGCTTAGTTCGAGGGGGCATATACACAGATACGCAGTATTTT. It is translated as CASSLVRGGIYTDTQYF. The V call is TRBV11-3, the J call TRBJ2-3; 7 nucleotides agree with TRBD1. V was pared by 1 base and J by 2 bases, with 9 bases of the junction left unmatched. CDR3 length: 17 amino acids. CDR1 is SGHNT, CDR2 YENEEA, per germline.

The chain couples TRBV19 to TRBJ2-1; maybe TRBD1 (6 bases). V lost 6 bases and J lost 9, with 18 bases in between. Germline V lookup: CDR1 LNHDA, CDR2 SQIVND (reference sequence). This CDR3 contains 14 residues. CDR3 loop: CASSQTKQGSEQFF. CDR3 coding DNA: TGTGCCAGTAGCCAAACGAAACAGGGAAGTGAGCAGTTCTTC.

This sequence joins TRBV18 and TRBJ2-1, with 10 bases identical to TRBD2. CDR1 KGHSH and CDR2 LQKENI come from the germline V gene. The junction had 8 bases not matched to a gene; V was cut back by 3 bases and J by 6 bases. This CDR3 comprises 16 residues. CDR3 sequence: CASSPSLAGVTNEQFF. CDR3 sequence (DNA): TGTGCCAGCTCACCCTCCCTAGCGGGAGTAACCAATGAGCAGTTCTTC.

CDR3 sequence (DNA): TGTGCCAGCAGCGAACTTTACAGGGTTGGCTACACCTTC. This gives the protein CASSELYRVGYTF. The rearrangement links TRBV9 to TRBJ1-2, with D perhaps matching TRBD1 (6 bases). The CDR3 length is 13 residues. V shed 3 bases and J shed 7 bases, with 13 bases lying between them. Germline V lookup: CDR1 SGDLS, CDR2 YYNGEE. The whole variable domain, remainder taken from reference TRBV9 and TRBJ1-2, is DSGVTQTPKHLITATGQRVTLRCSPRSGDLSVYWYQQSLDQGLQFLIQYYNGEERAKGNILERFSAQQFPDLHSELNLSSLELGDSALYFCASSELYRVGYTFGSGTRLTVV.

In its sample, this clone was seen a few times. The chain employs TRBV11-2 and TRBJ2-2, with 10 bases identical to TRBD2. The J segment lost 5 bases and the V segment lost 6 bases, leaving 3 bases of the junction unmatched. From germline, CDR1 is SGHAT and CDR2 FQNNGV. This CDR3 is built from 14 residues. CDR3 in amino acids: CASRIAGGTGELFF. The DNA of the CDR3 is TGTGCCAGCAGAATAGCGGGAGGAACCGGGGAGCTGTTTTTT.

The J gene is TRBJ1-2, the V gene TRBV9, with 7 bases identical to TRBD1. The junction had 6 bases not matched to a gene; V was cut back by 3 bases and J by 4 bases. The length of the CDR3 is 14 residues. Germline V lookup: CDR1 SGDLS, CDR2 YYNGEE. CDR3 in amino acids: CASSAEQGIYGYTF. The CDR3, as DNA: TGTGCCAGCAGCGCCGAACAGGGGATCTATGGCTACACCTTC.

The genes are TRBV15 and TRBJ2-1; D ambiguous. CDR1 and CDR2 from the germline V gene are LNHNV and YYDKDF (reference sequence). The length of the CDR3 is 11 residues. Trimming cost V 3 bases and J 8 bases, with 5 bases left between them. CDR3 region: CATSRADEQFF. The CDR3 DNA reads as TGTGCCACCAGCAGGGCCGATGAGCAGTTCTTC. Full variable domain (missing parts from reference TRBV15 and TRBJ2-1): DAMVIQNPRYQVTQFGKPVTLSCSQTLNHNVMYWYQQKSSQAPKLLFHYYDKDFNNEADTPDNFQSRRPNTSFCFLDIRSPGLGDTAMYLCATSRADEQFFGPGTRLTVL.

The chain employs TRBV9 and TRBJ1-5; tentatively, D is TRBD1 (6 bases). This CDR3 has 15 amino acids. V was clipped by 0 bases and J by 6 bases, with 13 bases between them. CDR1 SGDLS and CDR2 YYNGEE come from the germline V gene. The CDR3 DNA sequence: TGTGCCAGCAGCGTAGGTTCAGGGGCGGGTCAGCCCCAGCATTTT. The encoded protein is CASSVGSGAGQPQHF. Based on the CDR3 plus reference TRBV9 and TRBJ1-5, the full variable domain is DSGVTQTPKHLITATGQRVTLRCSPRSGDLSVYWYQQSLDQGLQFLIQYYNGEERAKGNILERFSAQQFPDLHSELNLSSLELGDSALYFCASSVGSGAGQPQHFGDGTRLSIL.

The rearrangement uses TRBV6-1 and TRBJ1-1, with 7 bases that match TRBD1. Germline V gene data show CDR1 as MNHNS and CDR2 as SASEGT. V was clipped by 6 bases and J by 1 base; unmatched bases: 14. The CDR3 is 17 residues long. CDR3: CASSEPGRGPANTEAFF. CDR3 bases: TGTGCCAGCAGCGAACCCGGGAGGGGGCCGGCGAACACTGAAGCTTTCTTT.

This chain connects TRBV5-1 to TRBJ2-5, with TRBD1 matching over 9 bases. Trimming removed 6 bases from V and 3 bases from J; junction bases left unmatched: 12. The CDR3 runs to 16 residues. Germline CDR1 is SGHRS and CDR2 is YFSETQ. DNA of the CDR3: TGCGCCAGCACTAACCGGGACAGGGTTTGGGAAGAGACCCAGTACTTC. Protein product: CASTNRDRVWEETQYF.

For this clone: One end of the junction fails to match germline, which may point to a read error. CDR3 sequence reads: CASSVAGQSVLYF. The CDR3 DNA is TGTGCCAGCAGCGTCGCGGGACAGTCGGTCTTATACTTT. The J gene is TRBJ1-1, the V gene TRBV7-6, with TRBD1 matching over 7 bases. This CDR3 contains 13 residues. Germline loops: CDR1 SGHVS, CDR2 FNYEAQ.

The CDR3 sequence: CASSRGTGNTIYF. CDR3 nucleotides: TGTGCCAGCAGTAGGGGGACCGGAAACACCATATATTTT. The chain couples TRBV25-1 to TRBJ1-3, with D possibly being TRBD1 (6 bases). This CDR3 region has 13 residues. The ends were cut back, 5 bases at V and 4 bases at J, with 9 bases in the middle. CDR1 MGHDK and CDR2 SYGVNS come from the germline V gene. The whole variable domain, remainder taken from reference TRBV25-1 and TRBJ1-3, is EADIYQTPRYLVIGTGKKITLECSQTMGHDKMYWYQQDPGMELHLIHYSYGVNSTEKGDLSSESTVSRIRTEHFPLTLESARPSHTSQYLCASSRGTGNTIYFGEGSWLTVV.

The rearrangement links TRBV24-1 to TRBJ2-2; TRBD1 agrees at 7 bases. CDR1 and CDR2 from the germline V gene are KGHDR and SFDVKD. The V gene end was trimmed by 4 bases and the J gene end by 4 bases; junction bases not matched to a gene: 8. There are 16 residues in the CDR3. The CDR3 DNA sequence: TGTGCCACCAGTGAACCGACAGGGACCCCCACCGGGGAGCTGTTTTTT. This encodes CATSEPTGTPTGELFF.

Turning to this clone: The sample contains more than one DNA sequence encoding this CDR3. The chain recombines TRBV5-1 with TRBJ2-3, with TRBD2 matching 12 bases. Germline values: CDR1 SGHRS, CDR2 YFSETQ. V was pared by 2 bases and J by 3 bases, with 1 base of the junction left unmatched. The CDR3 has 15 residues. CDR3 in DNA: TGCGCCAGCAGCTTTCTAGCGGGAGGGACAGATACGCAGTATTTT. It is translated as CASSFLAGGTDTQYF.